This TCR beta chain emerged from a study of blood T cell repertoires in COVID-19. On the study more broadly: COVID-19 samples, acute and convalescent, were from the United States, Italy and Spain.

The length of the CDR3 is 17 residues. The germline V gene has CDR1 SGHRS and CDR2 YFSETQ. Trimming took 0 bases from V and 0 from J; bases not matched to a gene: 3. Repertoires were generated with immunoSEQ multiplex PCR, while TCRdb's copy carries only in-frame clones and drops some. The sample records about 46,000 clones, roughly nine tenths being singletons. Sequencing was done on a sample of peripheral blood. V gene TRBV5-1 combines with J gene TRBJ2-7; TRBD2 matches at 13 bases. The sequence came from a man aged 55 to 69 with active or convalescent COVID-19. The CDR3 coding sequence is TGCGCCAGCAGCTTGGGACTAGCGGGGGGTGGCTCCTACGAGCAGTACTTC. Protein product: CASSLGLAGGGSYEQYF.